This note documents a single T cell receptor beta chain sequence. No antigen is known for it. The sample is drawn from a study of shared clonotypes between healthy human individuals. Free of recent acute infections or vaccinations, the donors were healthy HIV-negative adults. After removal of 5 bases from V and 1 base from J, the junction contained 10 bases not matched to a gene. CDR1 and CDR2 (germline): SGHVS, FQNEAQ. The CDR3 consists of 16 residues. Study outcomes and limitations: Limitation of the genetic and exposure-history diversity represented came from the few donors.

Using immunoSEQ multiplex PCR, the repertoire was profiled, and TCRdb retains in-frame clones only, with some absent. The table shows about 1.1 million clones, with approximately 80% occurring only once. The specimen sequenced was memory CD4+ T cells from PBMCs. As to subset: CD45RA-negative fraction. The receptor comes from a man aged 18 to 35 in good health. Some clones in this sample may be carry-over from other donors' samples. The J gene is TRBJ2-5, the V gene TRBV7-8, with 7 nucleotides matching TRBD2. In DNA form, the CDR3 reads TGTGCCAGCAGCCGGATAAGCTGGACTAGCCAAGAGACCCAGTACTTC. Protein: CASSRISWTSQETQYF.